A selection of T cell receptor beta chains follows, all from one sample in a study of blood T cell repertoires in COVID-19. Measured with immunoSEQ multiplex PCR; TCRdb has only the in-frame clones, and not every one. Of roughly 380,000 clones listed, approximately 89% are singletons. Sequenced material: PBMCs or T cells enriched from blood (not recorded which). These receptors came from a man younger than 45 who had recovered from COVID-19. Both conserved end residues are part of each CDR3. The D gene is left open where the match is weak. Size tells how often a clone was seen (once, few, many) or the class of an expanded clone, and some rows leave it out.

j_call	v_call	clone_size	d_call	cdr3_nt	cdr3_aa
TRBJ2-1	TRBV4-1	once	TRBD2	TGCGCCAGCAGCCAAGCGGGGGGGCCTCTCTATGAGCAGTTCTTC	CASSQAGGPLYEQFF
TRBJ2-2	TRBV5-1	-	-	TGCGCCAGCAGCGGCCAGCTAGACACCGGGGAGCTGTTTTTT	CASSGQLDTGELFF
TRBJ2-1	TRBV9	-	TRBD1	TGTGCCAGCAGCTATAACGGGACAGCGAATGAGCAGTTCTTC	CASSYNGTANEQFF
TRBJ2-3	TRBV7-3	once	TRBD2	TGTGCCAGCAGTCACTTTCGGACTAGCGGGGGCACAGATACGCAGTATTTT	CASSHFRTSGGTDTQYF
TRBJ2-1	TRBV6-2/TRBV6-3	-	-	TGTGCCAGCAGTTTGGACAGTTACAATGAGCAGTTCTTC	CASSLDSYNEQFF
TRBJ2-3	TRBV4-2	-	-	TGTGCCAGCAGCGCCAAGTCGGGGGAGTCAGATACGCAGTATTTT	CASSAKSGESDTQYF
TRBJ1-4	TRBV7-2	-	TRBD1	TGTGCCAGCAGCTCTCGACAGGGCCCTAATGAAAAACTGTTTTTT	CASSSRQGPNEKLFF
TRBJ1-1	TRBV5-6	-	TRBD1	TGTGCCAGCAGCTATTCGGGGACAGTCAGCGGTGAAGCTTTCTTT	CASSYSGTVSGEAFF
TRBJ1-5	TRBV9	-	TRBD1	TGTGCCAGCAGCGGAGGGACAGACAATCAGCCCCAGCATTTT	CASSGGTDNQPQHF
TRBJ1-1	TRBV7-9	few	-	TGTGCCAGCAACTCAGGTGTAGGGACTCACCTGGAAGCTTTCTTT	CASNSGVGTHLEAFF
TRBJ1-2	TRBV28	-	-	TGTGCCAGCAGTTCATCCCCGAGCCCATTGTGCACCTTC	CASSSSPSPLCTF
TRBJ1-6	TRBV6-5	-	-	TGTGCCAGCAGGATGGAGAACTATAATTCACCCCTCCACTTT	CASRMENYNSPLHF
TRBJ2-2	TRBV3-1/TRBV3-2	once	-	TGTGCCAGCAGCCCCTCTGCCCGGGGCACCGGGGAGCTGTTTTTT	CASSPSARGTGELFF
TRBJ2-1	TRBV9	-	TRBD2	TGTGCCAGCAGCGGACGAGCGGGGGGACTTTCGGATGAGCAGTTCTTC	CASSGRAGGLSDEQFF
TRBJ2-7	TRBV10-1	once	TRBD1	TGCGCCAGCAGTGAGTCTGGACAGGGGCCTTACGAGCAGTACTTC	CASSESGQGPYEQYF
TRBJ2-7	TRBV12-3/TRBV12-4	-	TRBD1	TGTGCCAGCAGCCGGGACAGGTACGAGCAGTACTTC	CASSRDRYEQYF
TRBJ2-3	TRBV5-1	-	TRBD1	TGCGCCAGCAGCGCCGGGACAGGGCTGGATACGCAGTATTTT	CASSAGTGLDTQYF
TRBJ1-1	TRBV7-9	-	-	TGTGCCAGCACCTCCGACACAACTGAAGCTTTCTTT	CASTSDTTEAFF
TRBJ1-5	TRBV6-2/TRBV6-3	-	-	TGTGCCAGCAGTCGCGGGGAGGGCCTCAGCAATCAGCCCCAGCATTTT	CASSRGEGLSNQPQHF
TRBJ2-1	TRBV6-1	-	TRBD2	TGTGCCAGCAGTGATGTTGCGGGGGGGCAGAAAAAGTTCTTC	CASSDVAGGQKKFF
TRBJ2-5	TRBV2	-	-	TGTGCCAGCAGCCCTTTAAGGGGTGCAGAGACCCAGTACTTC	CASSPLRGAETQYF
TRBJ2-3	TRBV19	-	-	TGTGCCAGTAGCCCGGACTTGGTTACAGATACGCAGTATTTT	CASSPDLVTDTQYF
TRBJ1-5	TRBV6-4	-	-	TGTGCCAGCAGTGACTCCCGGACTGACTATAGCAATCAGCCCCAGCATTTT	CASSDSRTDYSNQPQHF
TRBJ2-7	TRBV9	-	TRBD1	TGTGCCAGCAGCGTAGACGGGACAGGGCTCCGAGTGAACGAGCAGTACTTC	CASSVDGTGLRVNEQYF
TRBJ2-7	TRBV6-5	-	TRBD1	TGTGCCAGCATCGGGCGGGACAGGATGCGAGGAGAGCAGTACTTC	CASIGRDRMRGEQYF
TRBJ1-4	TRBV7-9	once	TRBD1	TGTGCCAGCAGCAACCCGGGACAGTCCTATGAAAAACTGTTTTTT	CASSNPGQSYEKLFF
TRBJ1-3	TRBV19	-	-	TGTGCCAGTAGAGGGGATAGCTCTGGAAACACCATATATTTT	CASRGDSSGNTIYF
TRBJ2-3	TRBV10-1	-	TRBD1	TGCGCCAGCAGTGATCGTGTTGGGACAGGGTCAGATACGCAGTATTTT	CASSDRVGTGSDTQYF
TRBJ1-1	TRBV14	-	TRBD1	TGTGCCAGCAGCCAAGAAAGGGGGCGATTGATGAACACTGAAGCTTTCTTT	CASSQERGRLMNTEAFF
TRBJ1-1	TRBV7-9	-	-	TGTGCCAGCAGTCCCTCCGCTGAAGCTTTCTTT	CASSPSAEAFF
TRBJ1-5	TRBV6-5	-	TRBD1	TGTGCCAGCAGATACGACAGGGCCAGCAATCAGCCCCAGCATTTT	CASRYDRASNQPQHF
TRBJ2-6	TRBV7-2	-	-	TGTGCCAGCAGCTTAGCCGCCATAACAGGGTACGGGGCCAACGTCCTGACTTTC	CASSLAAITGYGANVLTF
TRBJ2-5	TRBV6-5	-	TRBD2	TGTGCCAGCAGGGGACTAGCGGGGGGAATAGAGACCCAGTACTTC	CASRGLAGGIETQYF
TRBJ2-1	TRBV7-2	-	TRBD2	TGTGCCAGCAGACCCGGCAGCGGGGGAACCAATGAGCAGTTCTTC	CASRPGSGGTNEQFF
TRBJ1-4	TRBV7-8	once	TRBD1	TGTGCCAGCAGCATATTCTCCCGGGACAGGGGGACGAAACTGTTTTTT	CASSIFSRDRGTKLFF
TRBJ2-3	TRBV5-1	-	TRBD2	TGCGCCAGCAGACTAGCGGGGTTGCCAGATACGCAGTATTTT	CASRLAGLPDTQYF
TRBJ1-5	TRBV15	-	TRBD1	TGTGCCACCAGCAGAGATTTTAGGCCAGGGGGCGCGATAAATCAGCCCCAGCATTTT	CATSRDFRPGGAINQPQHF
TRBJ1-5	TRBV6-5	-	TRBD1	TGTGCCAGTGGAGGGACAGTTAATAGCAATCAGCCCCAGCATTTT	CASGGTVNSNQPQHF
TRBJ2-5	TRBV12-5	-	-	TGTGCTAGTGTGAAGGACTGGGAGACCCAGTACTTC	CASVKDWETQYF
TRBJ1-1	TRBV5-5	-	-	TGTGCCAGCAGCCTTACTTCAGGGGCCGCTTTGAACACTGAAGCTTTCTTT	CASSLTSGAALNTEAFF
TRBJ1-2	TRBV4-1	once	-	TGCGCCAGCAGCCAAGGGGGGGATTACTATGGCTACACCTTC	CASSQGGDYYGYTF
TRBJ1-5	TRBV5-6	-	-	TGTGCCAGCAGCTTGCGTCCCCTCGACAGCCTGAATCAGCCCCAGCATTTT	CASSLRPLDSLNQPQHF
TRBJ2-4	TRBV7-8	-	TRBD1	TGTGCCAGCAGCTCCTCGACAGGGGAGAAAAACATTCAGTACTTC	CASSSSTGEKNIQYF
TRBJ1-5	TRBV5-6	once	-	TGTGCCAGCAGCCGTACAGGGCAGCCCCAGCATTTT	CASSRTGQPQHF
TRBJ1-5	TRBV6-7	-	-	TGTGCCAGCAGTTATAAGGAGTCAGGCAATCAGCCCCAGCATTTT	CASSYKESGNQPQHF
TRBJ1-2	TRBV4-3	-	-	TGCGCCAGCAGCCTGGGAGGGTCGAATTCCTATGGCTACACCTTC	CASSLGGSNSYGYTF
TRBJ1-2	TRBV18	-	-	TGTGCCAGCTCACCAGACCACGGAGATGGCTACACCTTC	CASSPDHGDGYTF
TRBJ1-2	TRBV2	few	-	TGTGCCAGCGTGGGGGGAGCTAACTATGGCTACACCTTC	CASVGGANYGYTF
TRBJ2-5	TRBV4-3	-	-	TGCGCCAGCAGCCAAGATCTTCGGGAGACCCAGTACTTC	CASSQDLRETQYF
TRBJ1-6	TRBV19	-	-	TGTGCCAGTAATGGCGGAGAATATAATTCACCCCTCCACTTT	CASNGGEYNSPLHF
TRBJ1-1	TRBV2	-	-	TGTGCCAGCAGTGAATCAGGGGTCACTGAAGCTTTCTTT	CASSESGVTEAFF
TRBJ1-1	TRBV5-6	-	-	TGTGCCAGCAGCCCCGTCGGGGGGGCTGAAGCTTTCTTT	CASSPVGGAEAFF
TRBJ2-2	TRBV9	-	TRBD1	TGTGCCAGCAGCTTTAGACAGGGGGAAAACACCGGGGAGCTGTTTTTT	CASSFRQGENTGELFF
TRBJ2-5	TRBV7-9	-	TRBD1	TGTGCCAGCAGCTTACTAACAGGGGGTAGTTCCCAAGAGACCCAGTACTTC	CASSLLTGGSSQETQYF
TRBJ1-6	TRBV5-1	-	TRBD1	TGCGCCAGCAGCTTGGGTGACAGGGGAGAATCACCCCTCCACTTT	CASSLGDRGESPLHF